This T cell receptor (beta chain) was found in a study of blood T cells in healthy people across ages. In the study overall: The template switching approach captured approximately one barcoded beta molecule for every two T cells.

A second PCR, run for about 7 to 11 cycles, used a sample-barcoded 5' primer plus a J-beta primer mix. TCRdb reprocessed the 5' RACE reads with MiXCR, giving one entry per CDR3 protein. Of over 700,000 distinct CDR3 sequences detected, about 55% appear once; the ten largest clones hold roughly 40%. Trimming pared 4 bases from V and 14 bases from J, leaving 22 bases between. This CDR3 region has 14 residues. The V gene's germline CDR1 is LGHDT and CDR2 YNNKEL (reference sequence). The sequencing sample was made of blood. The receptor was derived from a man aged 80 or over in good health. The V and J genes are TRBV3-1 and TRBJ2-3; unclear D gene. Here the CDR3 reads CASSPDLQHRYAYF. The CDR3 bases are TGTGCCAGCAGCCCGGATCTACAGCACAGATACGCGTATTTT.